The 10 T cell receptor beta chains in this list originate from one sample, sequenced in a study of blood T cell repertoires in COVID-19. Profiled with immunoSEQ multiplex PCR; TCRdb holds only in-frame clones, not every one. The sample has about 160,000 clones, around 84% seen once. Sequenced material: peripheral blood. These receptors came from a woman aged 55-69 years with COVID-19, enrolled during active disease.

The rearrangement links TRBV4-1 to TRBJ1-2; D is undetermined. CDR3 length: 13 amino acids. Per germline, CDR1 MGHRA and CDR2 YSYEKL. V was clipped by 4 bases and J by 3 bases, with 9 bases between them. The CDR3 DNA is TGCGCCAGCAGCCTCAGTATCGACTATGGCTACACCTTC. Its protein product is CASSLSIDYGYTF.

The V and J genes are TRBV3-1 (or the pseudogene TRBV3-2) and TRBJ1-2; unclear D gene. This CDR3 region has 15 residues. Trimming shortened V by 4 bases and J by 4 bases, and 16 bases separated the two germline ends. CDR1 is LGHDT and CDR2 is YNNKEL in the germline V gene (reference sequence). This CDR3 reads CASSPHTAAFYGYTF. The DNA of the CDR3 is TGTGCCAGCAGCCCCCACACAGCAGCATTCTATGGCTACACCTTC.

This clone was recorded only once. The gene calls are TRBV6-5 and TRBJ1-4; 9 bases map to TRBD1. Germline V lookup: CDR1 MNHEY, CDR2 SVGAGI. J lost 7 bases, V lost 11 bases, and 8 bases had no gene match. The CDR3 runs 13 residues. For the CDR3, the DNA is TGTGCCGGACAGGGGTTTGGGGGTGAAAAACTGTTTTTT. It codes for CAGQGFGGEKLFF.

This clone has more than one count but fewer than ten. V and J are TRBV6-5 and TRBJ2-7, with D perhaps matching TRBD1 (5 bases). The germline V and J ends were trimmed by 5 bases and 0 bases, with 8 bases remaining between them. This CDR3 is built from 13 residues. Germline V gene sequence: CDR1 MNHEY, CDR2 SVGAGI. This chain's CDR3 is CASSPDNSYEQYF. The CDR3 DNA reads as TGTGCCAGCAGTCCGGACAACTCCTACGAGCAGTACTTC.

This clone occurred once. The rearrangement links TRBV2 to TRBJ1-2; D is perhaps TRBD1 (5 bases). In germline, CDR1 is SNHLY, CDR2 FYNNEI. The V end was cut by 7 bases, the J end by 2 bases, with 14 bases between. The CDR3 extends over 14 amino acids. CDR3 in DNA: TGTGCCAGCACCGCGGGGGGTAGGAACTATGGCTACACCTTC. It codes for CASTAGGRNYGYTF.

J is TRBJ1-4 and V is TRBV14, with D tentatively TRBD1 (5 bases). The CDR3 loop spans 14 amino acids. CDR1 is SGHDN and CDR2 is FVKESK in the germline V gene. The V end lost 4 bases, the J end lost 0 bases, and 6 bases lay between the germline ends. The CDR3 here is CASSPGTTNEKLFF. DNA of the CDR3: TGTGCCAGCAGCCCAGGGACAACTAATGAAAAACTGTTTTTT.

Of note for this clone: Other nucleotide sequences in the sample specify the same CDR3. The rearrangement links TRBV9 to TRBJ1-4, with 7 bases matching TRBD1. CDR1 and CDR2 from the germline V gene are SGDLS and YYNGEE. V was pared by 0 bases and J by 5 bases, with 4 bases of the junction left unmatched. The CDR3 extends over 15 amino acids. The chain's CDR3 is CASSVGHRGNEKLFF. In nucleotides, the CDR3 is TGTGCCAGCAGCGTAGGACACAGGGGAAATGAAAAACTGTTTTTT.

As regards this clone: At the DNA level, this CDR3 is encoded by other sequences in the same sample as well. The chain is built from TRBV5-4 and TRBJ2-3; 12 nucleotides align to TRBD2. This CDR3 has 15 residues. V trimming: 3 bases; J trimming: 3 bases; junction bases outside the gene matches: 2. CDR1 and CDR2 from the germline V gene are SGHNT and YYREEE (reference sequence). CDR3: CASSSLAGGTDTQYF. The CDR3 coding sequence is TGTGCCAGCAGCTCACTAGCGGGGGGTACAGATACGCAGTATTTT.

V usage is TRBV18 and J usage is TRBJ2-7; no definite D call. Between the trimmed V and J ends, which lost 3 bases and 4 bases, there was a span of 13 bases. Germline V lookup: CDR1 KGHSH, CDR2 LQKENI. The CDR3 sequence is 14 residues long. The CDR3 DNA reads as TGTGCCAGCTCACCGGCCCGGGTCCCTTACGAGCAGTACTTC. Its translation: CASSPARVPYEQYF.

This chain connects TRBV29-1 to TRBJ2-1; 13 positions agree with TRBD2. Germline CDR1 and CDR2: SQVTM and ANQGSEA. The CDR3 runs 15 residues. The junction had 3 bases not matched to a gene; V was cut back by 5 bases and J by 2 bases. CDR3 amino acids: CSVQGTSGTYNEQFF. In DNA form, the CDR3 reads TGCAGCGTTCAAGGGACTAGCGGGACCTACAATGAGCAGTTCTTC.